Listed here are 20 T cell receptor beta chains from one sample, sequenced in a study of human T cells and chemical hapten exposure. Someone pulled total RNA out of unfractionated whole blood. TCRdb redid the calling of the 5' RACE reads with MiXCR, one entry per CDR3 protein. Of 110,000 or so distinct CDR3 sequences listed, 15% to 20% were seen once; the top ten hold 2.8%. The receptors were gathered from a human donor in good health.

The chain is built from TRBV2 and TRBJ1-1; D is uncertain. The CDR3 covers 14 residues. Germline V gives CDR1 SNHLY, CDR2 FYNNEI. Trimming cost V 3 bases and J 4 bases, with 12 bases left between them. CDR3 amino acids: CASSDVAGFTEAFF. CDR3 coding DNA: TGTGCCAGCAGTGATGTGGCGGGTTTCACTGAAGCTTTCTTT. Based on the CDR3 plus reference TRBV2 and TRBJ1-1, the full variable domain is EPEVTQTPSHQVTQMGQEVILRCVPISNHLYFYWYRQILGQKVEFLVSFYNNEISEKSEIFDDQFSVERPDGSNFTLKIRSTKLEDSAMYFCASSDVAGFTEAFFGQGTRLTVV.

This chain uses TRBV2 with TRBJ2-2, with D tentatively TRBD2 (5 bases). Per germline, CDR1 SNHLY and CDR2 FYNNEI. The CDR3 is made up of 17 amino acids. V shed 4 bases and J shed 4 bases, with 19 bases lying between them. The CDR3: CASSVRRRGSGTGELFF. CDR3 in DNA: TGTGCCAGCAGTGTTCGTCGTCGAGGGTCAGGCACCGGGGAGCTGTTTTTT.

This clonotype was seen repeatedly, ten times or more. The chain links TRBV28 to TRBJ1-1; D might be TRBD1 (6 bases). The V end was cut by 3 bases, the J end by 1 base, with 12 bases between. The CDR3 runs to 15 residues. Looked up from germline, CDR1 is MDHEN and CDR2 is SYDVKM. DNA for the CDR3: TGTGCCAGCAGTTTGGTGCCCAGGGGGAACACTGAAGCTTTCTTT. It codes for CASSLVPRGNTEAFF.

V gene TRBV24-1 combines with J gene TRBJ2-1; D is undetermined. Trimming left V 4 bases short and J 0 bases short, with 9 bases between. The CDR3 is made up of 15 amino acids. Germline CDR1 reads KGHDR; CDR2 reads SFDVKD. Written as DNA, the CDR3 is TGTGCCACCAGTGAGGGCAGAAGCTCCTACAATGAGCAGTTCTTC. Translated, it gives CATSEGRSSYNEQFF.

This sequence joins TRBV4-1 and TRBJ2-7; D is perhaps TRBD1 or TRBD2 (5 bases each). The CDR3 covers 14 residues. V was shortened by 8 bases and J by 5 bases, with 19 bases between the two germline ends. Germline CDR1 is MGHRA and CDR2 is YSYEKL. For the CDR3, the DNA is TGCGCCAGCGCCCGGACCGGGACGTACAACGAGCAGTACTTC. It yields the protein CASARTGTYNEQYF.

In this sample, this clonotype turned up a few times. V and J are TRBV7-9 and TRBJ1-5; no clear D. Germline loops: CDR1 SEHNR, CDR2 FQNEAQ (reference sequence). The CDR3 is 12 residues long. Trimming pared 5 bases from V and 4 bases from J, leaving 6 bases between. The CDR3 coding sequence is TGTGCCAGCAGCCAATGGAATCAGCCCCAGCATTTT. This translates into CASSQWNQPQHF.

The genes are TRBV4-2 and TRBJ2-1; D ambiguous. Germline loops: CDR1 LGHNA, CDR2 YNFKEQ. This CDR3 is built from 16 residues. Trimming removed 2 bases from V and 0 bases from J, with 11 bases in between. CDR3 residues: CASSQLERASYNEQFF. CDR3 nucleotide sequence: TGTGCCAGCAGCCAATTAGAGCGAGCCTCCTACAATGAGCAGTTCTTC.

The V and J genes are TRBV7-6 and TRBJ2-2; D is undetermined. This CDR3 is 12 amino acids long. Looked up from germline, CDR1 is SGHVS and CDR2 is FNYEAQ. V lost 0 bases and J lost 6, with 2 bases in between. The DNA of the CDR3 is TGTGCCAGCAGCTTAGCTCCCGGGGAGCTGTTTTTT. It encodes CASSLAPGELFF. Variable domain in full (rest from reference TRBV7-6 and TRBJ2-2): GAGVSQSPRYKVTKRGQDVALRCDPISGHVSLYWYRQALGQGPEFLTYFNYEAQQDKSGLPNDRFSAERPEGSISTLTIQRTEQRDSAMYRCASSLAPGELFFGEGSRLTVL.

This chain links TRBV28 with TRBJ2-1; TRBD2 matches 10 bases. Germline assignment: CDR1 MDHEN and CDR2 SYDVKM. This CDR3 is built from 15 residues. V lost 5 bases to trimming and J lost 6 bases; unmatched junction nucleotides: 7. CDR3 in amino acids: CASSPSAGGANEQFF. CDR3 sequence (DNA): TGTGCCAGCAGTCCCTCAGCGGGAGGGGCCAATGAGCAGTTCTTC.

This clonotype was detected a few times. The genes are TRBV28 and TRBJ2-7; 9 bases fit TRBD1. CDR1 is MDHEN, CDR2 SYDVKM, per germline. V gave up 7 bases and J gave up 3 bases; unmatched junction bases: 10. The CDR3 has 15 amino acids. CDR3 protein: CASTLGGTGLYEQYF. Here the CDR3 DNA reads TGTGCCAGCACCTTGGGCGGGACAGGGCTCTACGAGCAGTACTTC.

This clonotype was seen a handful of times. The chain recombines TRBV27 with TRBJ1-6; tentatively, D is TRBD1 (5 bases). Trimming left V 4 bases short and J 2 bases short, with 12 bases between. The CDR3 extends over 16 amino acids. Germline V gene sequence: CDR1 MNHEY, CDR2 SMNVEV (reference sequence). CDR3 nucleotides: TGTGCCAGCAGTTCGCCGGGACGGCCCTATAATTCACCCCTCCACTTT. Protein product: CASSSPGRPYNSPLHF.

The V call is TRBV30, the J call TRBJ1-2, with a possible D match to TRBD1 (5 bases). The CDR3 is 11 amino acids. V was trimmed by 2 bases and J by 8 bases, leaving 9 bases between them. Germline lookup yields CDR1 GTSNPN and CDR2 SVGIG (reference sequence). Here the CDR3 DNA reads TGTGCCTGGAGTCCCAGGGAAGGCTACACCTTC. It is translated as CAWSPREGYTF.

Only a few counts were recorded for this clonotype. V and J are TRBV5-4 and TRBJ2-3; D is unresolved. V lost 3 bases to trimming and J lost 4 bases, with 9 bases between them. Germline V gives CDR1 SGHNT, CDR2 YYREEE (reference sequence). This CDR3 has 13 amino acids. This CDR3 reads CASSSPQADTQYF. For the CDR3, the DNA is TGTGCCAGCAGCTCCCCCCAGGCAGATACGCAGTATTTT.

V is TRBV29-1 and J is TRBJ1-2; D may be TRBD1 (5 bases). CDR1 is SQVTM and CDR2 is ANQGSEA in the germline V gene. Trimming pared 4 bases from V and 8 bases from J, leaving 17 bases between. The CDR3 has 13 residues. The chain's CDR3 is CSVGGAAEFGYTF. DNA for the CDR3: TGCAGCGTTGGCGGGGCGGCAGAGTTCGGCTACACCTTC.

This clonotype turned up a few times. The J gene is TRBJ2-5, the V gene TRBV7-6, with a weak D call TRBD1 (6 bases). The CDR3 is made up of 14 amino acids. Germline CDR1 SGHVS, CDR2 FNYEAQ. V lost 1 base to trimming and J lost 5 bases, with 11 bases between them. The CDR3 loop is CASSLVRGQETQYF. The CDR3 coding sequence is TGTGCCAGCAGCTTAGTCAGGGGCCAGGAGACCCAGTACTTC.

This clonotype was seen a few times. The chain uses TRBV20-1 and TRBJ2-1; D is undetermined. V shed 4 bases and J shed 6 bases, with 4 bases lying between them. This CDR3 is 10 amino acids long. Germline V gene sequence: CDR1 DFQATT, CDR2 SNEGSKA (reference sequence). The CDR3 bases are TGCAGTGCTATCCGCAATGAGCAGTTCTTC. Protein: CSAIRNEQFF.

In its sample, this clonotype was seen a few times. This sequence joins TRBV5-5 and TRBJ1-1; TRBD1 agrees at 8 bases. The CDR3 length is 16 residues. Per germline, CDR1 SGHKS and CDR2 YYEKEE (reference sequence). Trimming took 0 bases from V and 4 from J; bases not matched to a gene: 8. The CDR3 nucleotides read TGTGCCAGCAGCTTGGGGCAGGGGGCGTTGGGCACTGAAGCTTTCTTT. Translating it yields CASSLGQGALGTEAFF.

The gene calls are TRBV7-2 and TRBJ1-2; 9 bases agree with TRBD1. Germline V lookup: CDR1 SGHTA, CDR2 FQGNSA. The CDR3 loop spans 17 amino acids. V trimming: 5 bases; J trimming: 4 bases; junction bases outside the gene matches: 14. The CDR3: CASSPPGQGYTSYGYTF. The CDR3 DNA reads as TGTGCCAGCAGCCCGCCGGGACAGGGATATACTTCCTATGGCTACACCTTC.

In this sample, this clonotype turned up a few times. The chain uses TRBV27 and TRBJ2-7; TRBD2 aligns across 10 bases. The junction had 16 bases not matched to a gene; V was cut back by 6 bases and J by 5 bases. Germline values: CDR1 MNHEY, CDR2 SMNVEV (reference sequence). This CDR3 is built from 17 residues. DNA of the CDR3: TGTGCCAGCAGCTCCCCCCCAGCGGGAGGGGGCAGCAACGAGCAGTACTTC. Its protein product is CASSSPPAGGGSNEQYF.

V and J are TRBV11-2 and TRBJ2-1; D is unresolved. Germline V gene sequence: CDR1 SGHAT, CDR2 FQNNGV. V lost 3 bases to trimming and J lost 2 bases, with 17 bases between them. The CDR3 runs 17 residues. CDR3 residues: CASSFTPGLPAYNEQFF. CDR3 nucleotide sequence: TGTGCCAGCAGCTTCACCCCCGGGTTACCTGCCTACAATGAGCAGTTCTTC.